What follows is one T cell receptor beta chain and its context. Treatment meaning: randomized to nivolumab then ipilimumab (arm A) or the reverse (arm B). Patients had received no earlier DNA-damaging chemotherapy. V was clipped by 0 bases and J by 4 bases, with 20 bases between them. Germline V gene data show CDR1 as SGDLS and CDR2 as YYNGEE. This CDR3 is 17 amino acids long. The data are from a study of sequential checkpoint blockade in melanoma. Study information: First-line arms were nivolumab then ipilimumab, or the reverse, randomized 1:1. Each arm's sequence ended with maintenance nivolumab.

The table came from immunoSEQ multiplex PCR; TCRdb's copy has only in-frame clones and leaves some out. The sample consists of some 21,000 clones, approximately 80% of them appearing once. Here the sequenced sample was CD8+ T cells sorted from blood (inferred from file names), taken from a patient given nivolumab and ipilimumab in sequence. The chain employs TRBV9 and TRBJ2-7; a possible D gene is TRBD1 (5 bases). The sequence came from a human donor with melanoma. The CDR3 sequence is CASSVGRGAHGRYEQYF. In DNA, the CDR3 is TGTGCCAGCAGCGTAGGTCGTGGGGCTCATGGTCGATACGAGCAGTACTTC.